This T cell receptor beta chain was profiled in a study of beta chain features in type 1 diabetes. Study observations and caveats: People with Type 1 diabetes carried modestly yet significantly shorter TCRB CDR3s in all four CD4+ subsets.

cDNA synthesis used the whole RNA isolate, giving expressed TCRB sequences. Sequencing was performed with immunoSEQ multiplex PCR; in TCRdb, only in-frame clones are kept and a portion is missing. Of approximately 600,000 clones listed, roughly 12% were seen once; the top ten hold around 0.12%. Remarks on this clone: Its antigen is not known.

V shed 1 base, J shed 1 base, and the junction held 1 base outside the gene matches. This CDR3 spans 14 amino acids. The V gene's germline CDR1 is SGHVS and CDR2 FNYEAQ. The material sequenced was naive CD4+ T cells from blood. This chain joins TRBV7-6 and TRBJ2-7, with TRBD1 identical over 7 bases. The TCR sequence derives from a man aged 30 to 39 with type 1 diabetes. The CDR3 DNA reads as TGTGCCAGCAGCTTAGACAGGGGATCCTACGAGCAGTACTTC. Its protein product is CASSLDRGSYEQYF. The full variable domain, completed using reference TRBV7-6 and TRBJ2-7, is GAGVSQSPRYKVTKRGQDVALRCDPISGHVSLYWYRQALGQGPEFLTYFNYEAQQDKSGLPNDRFSAERPEGSISTLTIQRTEQRDSAMYRCASSLDRGSYEQYFGPGTRLTVT.